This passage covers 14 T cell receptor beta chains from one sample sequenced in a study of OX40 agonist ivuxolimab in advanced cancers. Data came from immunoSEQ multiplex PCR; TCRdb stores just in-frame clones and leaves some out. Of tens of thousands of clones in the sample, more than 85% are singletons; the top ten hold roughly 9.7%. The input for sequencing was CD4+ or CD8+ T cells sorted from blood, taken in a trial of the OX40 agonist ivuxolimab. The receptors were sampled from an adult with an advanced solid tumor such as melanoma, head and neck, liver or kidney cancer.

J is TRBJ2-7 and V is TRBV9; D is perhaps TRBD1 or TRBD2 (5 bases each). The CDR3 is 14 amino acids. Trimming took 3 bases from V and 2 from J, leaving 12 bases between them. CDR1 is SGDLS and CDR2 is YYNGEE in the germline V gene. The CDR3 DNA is TGTGCCAGCAGCGGGGACCCGGGCGCCTACGAGCAGTACTTC. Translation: CASSGDPGAYEQYF.

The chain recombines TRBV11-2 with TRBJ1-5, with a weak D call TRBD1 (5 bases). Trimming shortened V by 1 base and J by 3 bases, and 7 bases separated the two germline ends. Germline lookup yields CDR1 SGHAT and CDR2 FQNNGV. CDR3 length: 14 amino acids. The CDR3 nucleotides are TGTGCCAGCAGCTTAGCAGGGTTCAATCAGCCCCAGCATTTT. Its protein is CASSLAGFNQPQHF.

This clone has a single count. The CDR3 sequence: CATSRPPGQGRNIQYF. The CDR3 DNA is TGTGCCACCAGCAGACCCCCCGGACAGGGAAGGAACATTCAGTACTTC. The V gene is TRBV15, the J gene TRBJ2-4; 8 bases are a match to TRBD1. The ends lost 2 bases at V and 7 bases at J; junction bases unmatched: 10. The CDR3 contains 16 residues. CDR1 and CDR2 from the germline V gene are LNHNV and YYDKDF (reference sequence).

CDR3 residues: CASSLGRNEQFF. CDR3 nucleotide sequence: TGTGCCAGCAGCTTAGGCCGGAATGAGCAGTTCTTC. The chain combines TRBV7-8 with TRBJ2-1; D gene ambiguous. V lost 1 base, J lost 7 bases, and 5 bases lay in between. This CDR3 region has 12 residues. Germline loops: CDR1 SGHVS, CDR2 FQNEAQ.

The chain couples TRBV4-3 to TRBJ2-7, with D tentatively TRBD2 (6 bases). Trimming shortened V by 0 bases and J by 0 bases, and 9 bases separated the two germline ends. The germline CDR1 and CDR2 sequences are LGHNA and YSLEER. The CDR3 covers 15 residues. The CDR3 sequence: CASSQDSGDSYEQYF. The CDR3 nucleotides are TGCGCCAGCAGCCAAGATTCGGGGGACTCCTACGAGCAGTACTTC.

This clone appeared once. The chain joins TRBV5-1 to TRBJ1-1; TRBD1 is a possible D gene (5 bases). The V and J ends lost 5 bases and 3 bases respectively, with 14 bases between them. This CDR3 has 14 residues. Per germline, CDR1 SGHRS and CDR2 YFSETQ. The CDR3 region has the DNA TGCGCCAGCAGGAGGGAGGTGGGGGACACTGAAGCTTTCTTT. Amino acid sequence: CASRREVGDTEAFF.

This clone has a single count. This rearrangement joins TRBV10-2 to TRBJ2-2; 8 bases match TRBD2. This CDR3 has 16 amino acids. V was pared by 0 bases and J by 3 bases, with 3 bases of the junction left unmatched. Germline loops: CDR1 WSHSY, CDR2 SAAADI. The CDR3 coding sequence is TGCGCCAGCAGTGAGTCGTATAGCGGGGACACCGGGGAGCTGTTTTTT. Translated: CASSESYSGDTGELFF.

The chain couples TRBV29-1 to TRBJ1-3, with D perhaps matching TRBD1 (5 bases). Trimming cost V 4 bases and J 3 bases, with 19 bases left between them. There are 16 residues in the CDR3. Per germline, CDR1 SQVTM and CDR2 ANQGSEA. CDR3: CSVAPTTGTHGNTIYF. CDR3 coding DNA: TGCAGCGTTGCGCCAACAACCGGGACGCATGGAAACACCATATATTTT.

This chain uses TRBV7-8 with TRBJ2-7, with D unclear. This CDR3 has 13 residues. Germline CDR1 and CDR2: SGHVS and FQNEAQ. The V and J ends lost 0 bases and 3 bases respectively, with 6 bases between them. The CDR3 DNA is TGTGCCAGCAGCTTAGCGCCAGACTACGAGCAGTACTTC. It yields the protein CASSLAPDYEQYF. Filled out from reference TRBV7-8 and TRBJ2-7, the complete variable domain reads GAGVSQSPRYKVAKRGQDVALRCDPISGHVSLFWYQQALGQGPEFLTYFQNEAQLDKSGLPSDRFFAERPEGSVSTLKIQRTQQEDSAVYLCASSLAPDYEQYFGPGTRLTVT.

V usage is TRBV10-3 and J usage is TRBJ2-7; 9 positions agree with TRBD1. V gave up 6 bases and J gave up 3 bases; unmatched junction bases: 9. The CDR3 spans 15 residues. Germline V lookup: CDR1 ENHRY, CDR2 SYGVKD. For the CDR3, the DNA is TGTGCCATCAGCTTAGCCGGGACAGGGTACTACGAGCAGTACTTC. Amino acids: CAISLAGTGYYEQYF.

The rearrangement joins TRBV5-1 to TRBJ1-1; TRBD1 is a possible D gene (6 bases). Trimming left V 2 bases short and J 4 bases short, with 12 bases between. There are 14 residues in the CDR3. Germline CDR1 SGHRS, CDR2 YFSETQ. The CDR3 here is CASSFRGLATEAFF. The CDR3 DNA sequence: TGCGCCAGCAGCTTCAGGGGCCTGGCCACTGAAGCTTTCTTT.

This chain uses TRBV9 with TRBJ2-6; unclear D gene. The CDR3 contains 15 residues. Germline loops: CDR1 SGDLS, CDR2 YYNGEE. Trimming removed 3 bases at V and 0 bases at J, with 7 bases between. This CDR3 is CASSGHISGANVLTF. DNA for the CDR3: TGTGCCAGCAGCGGACACATCTCTGGGGCCAACGTCCTGACTTTC.

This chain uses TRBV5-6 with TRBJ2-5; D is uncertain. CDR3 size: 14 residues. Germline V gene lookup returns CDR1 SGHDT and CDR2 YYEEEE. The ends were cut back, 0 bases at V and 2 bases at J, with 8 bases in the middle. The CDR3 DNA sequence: TGTGCCAGCAGCTTGGCAGCCCTTCAAGAGACCCAGTACTTC. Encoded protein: CASSLAALQETQYF.

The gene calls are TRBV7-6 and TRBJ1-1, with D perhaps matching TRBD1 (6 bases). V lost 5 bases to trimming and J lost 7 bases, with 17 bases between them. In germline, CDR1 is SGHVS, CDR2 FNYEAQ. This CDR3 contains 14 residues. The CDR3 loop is CASSPTGGQIEAFF. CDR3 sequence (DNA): TGTGCCAGCAGCCCCACCGGGGGGCAGATTGAAGCTTTCTTT.